This T cell receptor beta chain came from a study of T-cell reconstitution after alpha-beta-depleted transplantation in children. Preparation of the TCRbeta library used unique molecular identifiers. TCRdb re-called the PCR reads with MiXCR, one entry per CDR3 protein. The repertoire holds about 900,000 distinct CDR3 sequences, roughly 31% seen once, with 28% in the top ten. This CDR3 comprises 16 residues. Germline V gene sequence: CDR1 SGHDT, CDR2 YYEEEE. V was trimmed by 2 bases and J by 3 bases, leaving 18 bases between them. The starting material was PBMCs, mostly from graft donor cells, obtained 360 days after TCRalphabeta/CD19-depleted stem cell transplant. The source of this sequence is a boy younger than two who had a stem cell transplant for SCID, so the T cells may come from the graft donor. The gene calls are TRBV5-6 and TRBJ2-7; D unclear. In DNA form, the CDR3 reads TGTGCCAGCAGCTTTCGTAGAAGTGCTCTCAACTACGAGCAGTACTTC. As protein: CASSFRRSALNYEQYF. The variable domain in full, with the rest retrieved from reference TRBV5-6 and TRBJ2-7, is DAGVTQSPTHLIKTRGQQVTLRCSPKSGHDTVSWYQQALGQGPQFIFQYYEEEERQRGNFPDRFSGHQFPNYSSELNVNALLLGDSALYLCASSFRRSALNYEQYFGPGTRLTVT.